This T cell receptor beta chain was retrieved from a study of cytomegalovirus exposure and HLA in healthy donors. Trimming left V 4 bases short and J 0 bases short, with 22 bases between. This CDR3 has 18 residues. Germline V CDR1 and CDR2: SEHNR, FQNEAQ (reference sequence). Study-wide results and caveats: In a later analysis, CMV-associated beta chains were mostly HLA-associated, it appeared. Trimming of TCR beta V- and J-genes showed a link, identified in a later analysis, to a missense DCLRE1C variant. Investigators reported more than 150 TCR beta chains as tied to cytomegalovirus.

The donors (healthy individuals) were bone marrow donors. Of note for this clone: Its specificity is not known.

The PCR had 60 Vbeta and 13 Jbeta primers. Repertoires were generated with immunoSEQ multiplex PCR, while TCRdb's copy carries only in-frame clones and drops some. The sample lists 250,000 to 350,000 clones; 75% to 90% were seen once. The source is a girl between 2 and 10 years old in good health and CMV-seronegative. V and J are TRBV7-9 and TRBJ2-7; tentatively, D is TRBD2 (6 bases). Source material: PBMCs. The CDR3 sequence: CASSSTKGLTDPSYEQYF. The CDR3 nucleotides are TGTGCCAGCAGCTCAACAAAGGGACTCACGGACCCCTCCTACGAGCAGTACTTC.